These T cell receptor beta chains were read from a single sample in a study of vaccination and CD4 T cells after COVID-19. TCRdb called the PCR reads again in MiXCR, with one record for every CDR3 protein. The table has over 8,500 distinct CDR3 sequences, roughly two thirds seen once. These receptors have no known antigen. Specimen: CD4+ T cells from blood, cultured in vitro, collected before SARS-CoV-2 vaccination. The receptor set was obtained from a human donor who had recovered from COVID-19. The CDR3 runs from the conserved cysteine through the conserved F or W. The D gene is left open where the match is weak. Not all rows give a size; the values are once, few, many and, for expanded clones, a class.

V gene: TRBV10-3
D gene: .
J gene: TRBJ2-3
clone size: .
CDR3 DNA: TGTGCCATCAGCCCGGGACTGGCCAGCACAGATACGCAGTATTTT
CDR3 protein: CAISPGLASTDTQYF

V gene: TRBV7-2
D gene: TRBD1
J gene: TRBJ1-2
clone size: .
CDR3 DNA: TGTGCCAGCAGTCGAACCAGGGGGATTAACTATGGCTACACCTTC
CDR3 protein: CASSRTRGINYGYTF

V gene: TRBV28
D gene: .
J gene: TRBJ2-1
clone size: .
CDR3 DNA: TGTGCCAGCAGCGCCCCCTTGAGCGGACAGTTCTTC
CDR3 protein: CASSAPLSGQFF

V gene: TRBV24-1
D gene: .
J gene: TRBJ2-3
clone size: .
CDR3 DNA: TGTGCCACCAGTGATTTTGGAGCCGATACGCAGTATTTT
CDR3 protein: CATSDFGADTQYF

V gene: TRBV7-8
D gene: .
J gene: TRBJ1-5
clone size: once
CDR3 DNA: TGTGCCAGCAGCTTATTCAGCCAGCCCCAGCATTTT
CDR3 protein: CASSLFSQPQHF

V gene: TRBV11-2
D gene: .
J gene: TRBJ2-5
clone size: .
CDR3 DNA: TGTGCCAGCAGCTTATACGGGAGAAAGGAGACCCAGTACTTC
CDR3 protein: CASSLYGRKETQYF

V gene: TRBV28
D gene: .
J gene: TRBJ2-7
clone size: .
CDR3 DNA: TGTGCCAGCAGTAAGGGGGGCGTATACGAGCAGTACTTC
CDR3 protein: CASSKGGVYEQYF

V gene: TRBV6-5
D gene: TRBD2
J gene: TRBJ2-7
clone size: .
CDR3 DNA: TGTGCCAGCAGTTTGCTCCTCTGGGGGGGCTACGAGCAGTACTTC
CDR3 protein: CASSLLLWGGYEQYF

V gene: TRBV6-7
D gene: TRBD1
J gene: TRBJ2-7
clone size: .
CDR3 DNA: TGTGCCAGCTGGGGGGACAGGGGAGGGCGGTTAGCCTACGAGCAGTACTTC
CDR3 protein: CASWGDRGGRLAYEQYF

V gene: TRBV20-1
D gene: TRBD1
J gene: TRBJ2-1
clone size: .
CDR3 DNA: TGCAGTGTAGGGGCACGGGACAGGAGCAATGAGCAGTTCTTC
CDR3 protein: CSVGARDRSNEQFF

V gene: TRBV6-1
D gene: TRBD2
J gene: TRBJ2-7
clone size: .
CDR3 DNA: TGTGCCGCCAGCGGGGACTCCTACGAGCAGTACTTC
CDR3 protein: CAASGDSYEQYF

V gene: TRBV7-9
D gene: .
J gene: TRBJ2-7
clone size: few
CDR3 DNA: TGTGCCAGCAGCCGAAGTGCAGGGCCCCACGAGCAGTACTTC
CDR3 protein: CASSRSAGPHEQYF

V gene: TRBV5-1
D gene: .
J gene: TRBJ2-1
clone size: .
CDR3 DNA: TGCGCCAGCAGCCCCCCGGGACTTTCCCAGTTCTTC
CDR3 protein: CASSPPGLSQFF

V gene: TRBV12-3/TRBV12-4
D gene: TRBD2
J gene: TRBJ2-3
clone size: .
CDR3 DNA: TGTGCCAGCAGTTCACCGATCCTAGCGGGAGGGAACACAGATACGCAGTATTTT
CDR3 protein: CASSSPILAGGNTDTQYF

V gene: TRBV2
D gene: TRBD2
J gene: TRBJ2-7
clone size: .
CDR3 DNA: TGTGCCAGCAGTGAACAGTTGGGCGGGAGTGGGGGCGAGCAGTACTTC
CDR3 protein: CASSEQLGGSGGEQYF

V gene: TRBV19
D gene: .
J gene: TRBJ2-3
clone size: .
CDR3 DNA: TGTGCCAGTAGTGCGGACTTCACAGATACGCAGTATTTT
CDR3 protein: CASSADFTDTQYF

V gene: TRBV10-3
D gene: .
J gene: TRBJ1-4
clone size: .
CDR3 DNA: TGTGCCATCAGTGATGGATACGTAGGGAATGAAAAACTGTTTTTT
CDR3 protein: CAISDGYVGNEKLFF

V gene: TRBV15
D gene: .
J gene: TRBJ2-5
clone size: .
CDR3 DNA: TGTGCCACCAGCTTAGAGAACGCCCTGACAGGGACTCAAGAGACCCAGTACTTC
CDR3 protein: CATSLENALTGTQETQYF

V gene: TRBV7-9
D gene: .
J gene: TRBJ2-7
clone size: .
CDR3 DNA: TGTGCCAGCAGCTTAGGGGACTTCCCCGACTACGAGCAGTACTTC
CDR3 protein: CASSLGDFPDYEQYF

V gene: TRBV18
D gene: .
J gene: TRBJ1-1
clone size: once
CDR3 DNA: TGTGCCAGCTCACCCGGGAACACTGAAGCTTTCTTT
CDR3 protein: CASSPGNTEAFF

V gene: TRBV10-3
D gene: .
J gene: TRBJ1-6
clone size: .
CDR3 DNA: TGTGCCATCAGTGGGGGACGACCGGAGCAGCCCCTCCACTTT
CDR3 protein: CAISGGRPEQPLHF

V gene: TRBV14
D gene: .
J gene: TRBJ2-1
clone size: .
CDR3 DNA: TGTGCCAGCAGCCAAGCCCTCCTTCTTGGGGGTGAGCAGTTCTTC
CDR3 protein: CASSQALLLGGEQFF

V gene: TRBV11-1
D gene: .
J gene: TRBJ2-5
clone size: .
CDR3 DNA: TGTGCCAGCAGCCAACTCCTTCAAGAGACCCAGTACTTC
CDR3 protein: CASSQLLQETQYF

V gene: TRBV20-1
D gene: .
J gene: TRBJ2-7
clone size: once
CDR3 DNA: TGCAGTGCTAGAGTGCGCGGCTCCTACGAGCAGTACTTC
CDR3 protein: CSARVRGSYEQYF

V gene: TRBV28
D gene: .
J gene: TRBJ2-7
clone size: .
CDR3 DNA: TGTGCCAGCAGCCTTAGCGTGGACTACGAGCAGTACTTC
CDR3 protein: CASSLSVDYEQYF

V gene: TRBV7-6
D gene: TRBD1
J gene: TRBJ2-3
clone size: .
CDR3 DNA: TGTGCCAGCAGCTTAAGCGGACAGGCAGATACGCAGTATTTT
CDR3 protein: CASSLSGQADTQYF

V gene: TRBV6-5
D gene: TRBD2
J gene: TRBJ2-1
clone size: .
CDR3 DNA: TGTGCCAGCAGTTACTCGCTAGCGGGAGGGAATGAGCAGTTCTTC
CDR3 protein: CASSYSLAGGNEQFF

V gene: TRBV28
D gene: .
J gene: TRBJ2-2
clone size: .
CDR3 DNA: TGTGCCAGCAACAGGGACGCCCGGCGCGGGGAGCTGTTTTTT
CDR3 protein: CASNRDARRGELFF

V gene: TRBV6-1
D gene: .
J gene: TRBJ2-5
clone size: few
CDR3 DNA: TGTGCCAGCAGTGAACGGAGTGACGGTCGGGAGACCCAGTACTTC
CDR3 protein: CASSERSDGRETQYF

V gene: TRBV7-9
D gene: .
J gene: TRBJ2-7
clone size: .
CDR3 DNA: TGTGCCAGCAGCACCAGCTACGAGCAGTACTTC
CDR3 protein: CASSTSYEQYF

V gene: TRBV6-1
D gene: .
J gene: TRBJ1-2
clone size: few
CDR3 DNA: TGTGCCAGCAGTGAAGCAGCTCGAGGGGGAGCCTATGGCTACACCTTC
CDR3 protein: CASSEAARGGAYGYTF

V gene: TRBV7-2
D gene: .
J gene: TRBJ1-6
clone size: .
CDR3 DNA: TGTGCCAGCAGCCAGCTGGGTGGGAATCGTTTCTATAATTCACCCCTCCACTTT
CDR3 protein: CASSQLGGNRFYNSPLHF

V gene: TRBV7-9
D gene: TRBD2
J gene: TRBJ2-5
clone size: .
CDR3 DNA: TGTGCCAGCAGGGGGGGGGAGACCCAGTACTTC
CDR3 protein: CASRGGETQYF

V gene: TRBV19
D gene: .
J gene: TRBJ1-5
clone size: .
CDR3 DNA: TGTGCCAGTAGTATGTCCAGGGGAAAAGGGGGCAATCAGCCCCAGCATTTT
CDR3 protein: CASSMSRGKGGNQPQHF

V gene: TRBV20-1
D gene: TRBD1
J gene: TRBJ2-7
clone size: .
CDR3 DNA: TGCAGTGCTACCCGAAGGACAGGGCCTTTCCTGTTC
CDR3 protein: CSATRRTGPFLF

V gene: TRBV25-1
D gene: .
J gene: TRBJ1-3
clone size: .
CDR3 DNA: TGTGCCAGCAGTGAATTGGTAACCGGGACCTCTGGAAACACCATATATTTT
CDR3 protein: CASSELVTGTSGNTIYF

V gene: TRBV20-1
D gene: TRBD2
J gene: TRBJ2-1
clone size: .
CDR3 DNA: TGCAGTGCCCCCCGCGTCGGCCTAGCGGAGGGGATTGGGGGGAATGAGCAGTTCTTC
CDR3 protein: CSAPRVGLAEGIGGNEQFF

V gene: TRBV14
D gene: .
J gene: TRBJ1-2
clone size: .
CDR3 DNA: TGTGCCAGCAGCCCAGGGTATTCGGGCTATGGCTACACCTTC
CDR3 protein: CASSPGYSGYGYTF

V gene: TRBV12-3/TRBV12-4
D gene: .
J gene: TRBJ2-1
clone size: .
CDR3 DNA: TGTGCCAGCGTCTTGGAGCTCAGGGACAATGAGCAGTTCTTC
CDR3 protein: CASVLELRDNEQFF

V gene: TRBV27
D gene: TRBD2
J gene: TRBJ2-3
clone size: .
CDR3 DNA: TGTGCCAGCAGTTCTTCTAGCGGGCACTACAGCACAGATACGCAGTATTTT
CDR3 protein: CASSSSSGHYSTDTQYF

V gene: TRBV5-8
D gene: .
J gene: TRBJ2-5
clone size: .
CDR3 DNA: TGTGCCAGCAGCTCAAGGGCGGGTCAAGAGACCCAGTACTTC
CDR3 protein: CASSSRAGQETQYF

V gene: TRBV12-3/TRBV12-4
D gene: .
J gene: TRBJ2-6
clone size: .
CDR3 DNA: TGTGCCAGTACCATTTCCTCTGGGGCCAACGTCCTGACTTTC
CDR3 protein: CASTISSGANVLTF

V gene: TRBV7-2
D gene: .
J gene: TRBJ2-1
clone size: .
CDR3 DNA: TGTGCCAGCAGCTTTTCCGTATCCTACAATGAGCAGTTCTTC
CDR3 protein: CASSFSVSYNEQFF

V gene: TRBV6-1
D gene: .
J gene: TRBJ1-5
clone size: .
CDR3 DNA: TGTGCCAGTAGCTCAGGGAGCCCTCTTCTCAATCAGCCCCAGCATTTT
CDR3 protein: CASSSGSPLLNQPQHF

V gene: TRBV6-5
D gene: TRBD1
J gene: TRBJ2-3
clone size: few
CDR3 DNA: TGTGCCAGCAGTTACGAGACAGGGGGGGATACGCAGTATTTT
CDR3 protein: CASSYETGGDTQYF

V gene: TRBV6-1
D gene: .
J gene: TRBJ2-7
clone size: .
CDR3 DNA: TGTGCCAGCAGGCATACAACCGGGGGGCAGTACTTC
CDR3 protein: CASRHTTGGQYF

V gene: TRBV7-7
D gene: TRBD2
J gene: TRBJ2-3
clone size: .
CDR3 DNA: TGTGCTAGCGCCGAGGGACTAGTAGGACTGGATACGCAGTATTTT
CDR3 protein: CASAEGLVGLDTQYF

V gene: TRBV6-5
D gene: TRBD1
J gene: TRBJ2-1
clone size: few
CDR3 DNA: TGTGCCAGCAGTTGGACAGGGTACAATGAGCAGTTCTTC
CDR3 protein: CASSWTGYNEQFF

V gene: TRBV6-1
D gene: TRBD2
J gene: TRBJ2-2
clone size: .
CDR3 DNA: TGTGCCAGCAGGCCGGGACTAGCGGGAGAGCTGTTTTTT
CDR3 protein: CASRPGLAGELFF

V gene: TRBV20-1
D gene: .
J gene: TRBJ2-3
clone size: .
CDR3 DNA: TGCAGTGCTACAGGGGGGTACAGCACAGATACGCAGTATTTT
CDR3 protein: CSATGGYSTDTQYF

V gene: TRBV10-1
D gene: TRBD1
J gene: TRBJ1-1
clone size: .
CDR3 DNA: TGCGCCAGGGCCTTGACAGGGTTCTATACTGAAGCTTTCTTT
CDR3 protein: CARALTGFYTEAFF

V gene: TRBV15
D gene: .
J gene: TRBJ2-5
clone size: .
CDR3 DNA: TGTGCCACCAGCAGAGGTGCGAGCGCCAGCCAAGAGACCCAGTACTTC
CDR3 protein: CATSRGASASQETQYF

V gene: TRBV7-2
D gene: .
J gene: TRBJ2-1
clone size: .
CDR3 DNA: TGTGCCAGCAGCTTAGGTCGTGGGAGGGAGCAGTTCTTC
CDR3 protein: CASSLGRGREQFF

V gene: TRBV20-1
D gene: TRBD1
J gene: TRBJ1-5
clone size: few
CDR3 DNA: TGCAGTGCTGGCGGGACAGCACCAAATCAGCCCCAGCATTTT
CDR3 protein: CSAGGTAPNQPQHF

V gene: TRBV15
D gene: TRBD2
J gene: TRBJ2-2
clone size: .
CDR3 DNA: TGTGCCACCAGCAGACTCGTTAGCGGGTTCGCTGGGACCGGGGAGCTGTTTTTT
CDR3 protein: CATSRLVSGFAGTGELFF